This T cell receptor beta chain was sequenced for a study of a mutant IDH1 vaccine in newly diagnosed glioma. About the study: Former treatment meant radiotherapy, temozolomide, or both; the majority had gotten both.

Remarks on this clone: What it recognizes is unknown.

Germline CDR1 reads LNHDA; CDR2 reads SQIVND (reference sequence). The CDR3 contains 16 residues. Trimming left V 7 bases short and J 0 bases short, with 15 bases between. Sequenced by immunoSEQ multiplex PCR; TCRdb stores in-frame clones only, minus some. The sample lists fewer than 70,000 clones, under 85% occurring once. Regarding time point: week 11, during vaccination. In the vaccine, a single dose held 300 ug of the mutant IDH1 20-mer peptide, along with topical imiquimod. This TCR came from a man aged 30 to 39 with glioma. This chain joins TRBV19 and TRBJ1-4; unclear D gene. Source: PBMCs, taken from a glioma patient whose treatment included an IDH1 peptide vaccine. The CDR3 protein is CASNSPTASTNEKLFF. The CDR3 region has the DNA TGTGCCAGTAATTCTCCTACAGCCTCAACTAATGAAAAACTGTTTTTT. The variable domain in full, with the rest retrieved from reference TRBV19 and TRBJ1-4, is DGGITQSPKYLFRKEGQNVTLSCEQNLNHDAMYWYRQDPGQGLRLIYYSQIVNDFQKGDIAEGYSVSREKKESFPLTVTSAQKNPTAFYLCASNSPTASTNEKLFFGSGTQLSVL.